This is a list of T cell receptor beta chains from one sample in a study of cytomegalovirus exposure and HLA in healthy donors. Assay used: immunoSEQ multiplex PCR; TCRdb lists only in-frame clones, some missing. The sample lists 150,000 to 200,000 clones, roughly 88% occurring once. Sequences were obtained from PBMCs. These receptor sequences come from a woman under 30 in good health and CMV-seronegative. CDR3s include the opening cysteine and the closing phenylalanine or tryptophan. Each record gives: V gene, J gene, CDR3 protein.

v_gene: TRBV2; j_gene: TRBJ2-1; CDR3aa: CASRPGARGYNEQFF
v_gene: TRBV2; j_gene: TRBJ1-5; CDR3aa: CASSEYGTGLGVNQPQHF
v_gene: TRBV6-4; j_gene: TRBJ1-2; CDR3aa: CASLDRKEPRGILVPYGYTF
v_gene: TRBV18; j_gene: TRBJ1-2; CDR3aa: CASSPPGQGINYGYTF
v_gene: TRBV5-1; j_gene: TRBJ2-2; CDR3aa: CASSLGGTSWSGELFF
v_gene: TRBV19; j_gene: TRBJ1-1; CDR3aa: CASSPRSRARTGTEAFF
v_gene: TRBV11-2; j_gene: TRBJ1-4; CDR3aa: CASSPVQGRLNEKLFF
v_gene: TRBV5-6; j_gene: TRBJ2-3; CDR3aa: CASSAYRDYTQYF
v_gene: TRBV11-2; j_gene: TRBJ2-2; CDR3aa: CASRLAGRLSGGELFF
v_gene: TRBV12-5; j_gene: TRBJ1-6; CDR3aa: CASGLVLGQNSPLHF
v_gene: TRBV4-2; j_gene: TRBJ2-2; CDR3aa: CASSQGTSGRARTGELFF
v_gene: TRBV20-1; j_gene: TRBJ2-1; CDR3aa: CSAGLAGGQFF
v_gene: TRBV15; j_gene: TRBJ2-6; CDR3aa: CATSTLAGGPGANVLTF
v_gene: TRBV10-1; j_gene: TRBJ2-2; CDR3aa: CASSDSGRAVGELFF
v_gene: TRBV9; j_gene: TRBJ1-2; CDR3aa: CASSPRDRVVNGYTF
v_gene: TRBV6-4; j_gene: TRBJ2-1; CDR3aa: CASSDSPGTSSDEQFF
v_gene: TRBV10-2; j_gene: TRBJ2-3; CDR3aa: CASGRGGRGRRIDTQYF
v_gene: TRBV6-5; j_gene: TRBJ1-5; CDR3aa: CASSQGAAQPQHF
v_gene: TRBV10-3; j_gene: TRBJ2-7; CDR3aa: CAISEVLAGGPHEQYF
v_gene: TRBV25-1; j_gene: TRBJ2-5; CDR3aa: CASSVVGTSETQYF
v_gene: TRBV5-1; j_gene: TRBJ2-4; CDR3aa: CASSSYQGPGNIQYF
v_gene: TRBV10-1; j_gene: TRBJ2-3; CDR3aa: CASSEAQGGTDTQYF
v_gene: TRBV5-6; j_gene: TRBJ2-1; CDR3aa: CASTTGGIHNEQFF
v_gene: TRBV12-5; j_gene: TRBJ2-2; CDR3aa: CASGLVSKDRAGTGELFF
v_gene: TRBV5-6; j_gene: TRBJ2-1; CDR3aa: CASSLLAGELNEQFF
v_gene: TRBV2; j_gene: TRBJ1-1; CDR3aa: CASSALRDRAMNTEAFF
v_gene: TRBV4-2; j_gene: TRBJ1-3; CDR3aa: CASSQAGAGNTIYF
v_gene: TRBV11-2; j_gene: TRBJ2-5; CDR3aa: CASSRASGVPQETQYF
v_gene: TRBV4-1; j_gene: TRBJ1-4; CDR3aa: CASSQDSEKLFF
v_gene: TRBV7-3; j_gene: TRBJ2-1; CDR3aa: CASSSKALSGVDNEQFF
v_gene: TRBV6-1; j_gene: TRBJ1-2; CDR3aa: CASGEGQFRGYTF
v_gene: TRBV9; j_gene: TRBJ2-7; CDR3aa: CASSARWRARYEQYF
v_gene: TRBV7-2; j_gene: TRBJ1-1; CDR3aa: CASSLGWNTEAFF
v_gene: TRBV6-1; j_gene: TRBJ1-2; CDR3aa: CASSASQGGGYTF
v_gene: TRBV5-1; j_gene: TRBJ1-2; CDR3aa: CASSLASRGDGYTF
v_gene: TRBV6-5; j_gene: TRBJ1-2; CDR3aa: CASIGRDRANYGYTF
v_gene: TRBV5-1; j_gene: TRBJ1-5; CDR3aa: CASSFGDSNQPQHF
v_gene: TRBV5-4; j_gene: TRBJ1-1; CDR3aa: CASSFRSSVEAFF
v_gene: TRBV2; j_gene: TRBJ2-7; CDR3aa: CASSDLSSAPSSYEQYF
v_gene: TRBV5-8; j_gene: TRBJ2-7; CDR3aa: CASSAGLAGVRAYEQYF
v_gene: TRBV29-1; j_gene: TRBJ2-2; CDR3aa: CSVRLAGGPDTGELFF
v_gene: TRBV19; j_gene: TRBJ1-6; CDR3aa: CASSETVANSPLHF
v_gene: TRBV9; j_gene: TRBJ2-5; CDR3aa: CASSVASRAAQETQYF